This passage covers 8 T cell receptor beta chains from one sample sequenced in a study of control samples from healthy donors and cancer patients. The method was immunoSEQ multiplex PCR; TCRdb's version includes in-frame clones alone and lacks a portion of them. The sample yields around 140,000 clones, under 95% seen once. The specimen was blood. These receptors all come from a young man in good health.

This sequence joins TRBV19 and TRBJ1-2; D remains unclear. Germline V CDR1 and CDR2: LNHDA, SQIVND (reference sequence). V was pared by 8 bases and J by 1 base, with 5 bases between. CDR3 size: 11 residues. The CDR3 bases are TGTGCCAGTGGGAATAACTATGGCTACACCTTC. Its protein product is CASGNNYGYTF.

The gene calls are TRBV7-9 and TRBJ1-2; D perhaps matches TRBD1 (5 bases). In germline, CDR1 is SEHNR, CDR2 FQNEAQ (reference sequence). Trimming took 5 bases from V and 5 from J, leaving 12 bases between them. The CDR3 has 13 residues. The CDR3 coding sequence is TGTGCCAGCAGCCGGGACGGTAGATATGGCTACACCTTC. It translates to CASSRDGRYGYTF. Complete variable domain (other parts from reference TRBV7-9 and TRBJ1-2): DTGVSQNPRHKITKRGQNVTFRCDPISEHNRLYWYRQTLGQGPEFLTYFQNEAQLEKSRLLSDRFSAERPKGSFSTLEIQRTEQGDSAMYLCASSRDGRYGYTFGSGTRLTVV.

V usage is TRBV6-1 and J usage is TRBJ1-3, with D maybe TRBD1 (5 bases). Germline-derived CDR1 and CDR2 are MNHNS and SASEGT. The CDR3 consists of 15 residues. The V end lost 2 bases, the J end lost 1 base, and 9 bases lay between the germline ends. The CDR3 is CASSERPGSGNTIYF. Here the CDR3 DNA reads TGTGCCAGCAGTGAAAGGCCAGGGTCTGGAAACACCATATATTTT.

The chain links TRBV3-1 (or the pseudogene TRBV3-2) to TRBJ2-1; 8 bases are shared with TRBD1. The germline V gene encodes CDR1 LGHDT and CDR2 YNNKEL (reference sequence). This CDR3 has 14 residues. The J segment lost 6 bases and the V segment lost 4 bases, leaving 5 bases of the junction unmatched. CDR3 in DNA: TGTGCCAGCAGCCGTCGGACAGGGCTCAATGAGCAGTTCTTC. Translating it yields CASSRRTGLNEQFF.

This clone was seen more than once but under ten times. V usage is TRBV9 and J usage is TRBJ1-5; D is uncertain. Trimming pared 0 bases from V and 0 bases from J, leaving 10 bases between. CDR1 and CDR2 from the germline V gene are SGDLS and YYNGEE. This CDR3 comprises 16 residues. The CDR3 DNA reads TGTGCCAGCAGCGTAGTCGGCAGCGTTAGCAATCAGCCCCAGCATTTT. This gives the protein CASSVVGSVSNQPQHF. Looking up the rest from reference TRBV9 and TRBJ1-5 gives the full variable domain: DSGVTQTPKHLITATGQRVTLRCSPRSGDLSVYWYQQSLDQGLQFLIQYYNGEERAKGNILERFSAQQFPDLHSELNLSSLELGDSALYFCASSVVGSVSNQPQHFGDGTRLSIL.

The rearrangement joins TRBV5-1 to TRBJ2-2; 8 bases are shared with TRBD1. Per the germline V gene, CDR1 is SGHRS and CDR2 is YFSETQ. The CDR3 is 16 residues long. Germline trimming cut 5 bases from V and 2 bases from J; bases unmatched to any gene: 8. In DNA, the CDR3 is TGCGCCAGCAGTGGGCCCGGGACAGGTAACACCGGGGAGCTGTTTTTT. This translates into CASSGPGTGNTGELFF.

The CDR3 loop is CASSVAQRLAGGRTDTQYF. For the CDR3, the DNA is TGTGCCAGCAGCGTAGCCCAGAGACTAGCGGGGGGGCGTACAGATACGCAGTATTTT. The chain couples TRBV9 to TRBJ2-3, with 14 bases matching TRBD2. CDR1 is SGDLS, CDR2 YYNGEE, per germline. J was trimmed by 3 bases and V by 0 bases; bases with no gene match: 9. The CDR3 covers 19 residues. The complete variable domain, with remaining parts taken from reference TRBV9 and TRBJ2-3, reads DSGVTQTPKHLITATGQRVTLRCSPRSGDLSVYWYQQSLDQGLQFLIQYYNGEERAKGNILERFSAQQFPDLHSELNLSSLELGDSALYFCASSVAQRLAGGRTDTQYFGPGTRLTVL.

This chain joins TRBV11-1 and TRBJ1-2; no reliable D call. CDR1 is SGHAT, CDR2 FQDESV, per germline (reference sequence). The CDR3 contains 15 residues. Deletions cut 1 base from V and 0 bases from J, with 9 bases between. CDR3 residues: CASSLEADANYGYTF. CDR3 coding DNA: TGTGCCAGCAGCTTAGAGGCCGATGCTAACTATGGCTACACCTTC.